Shown below are 17 T cell receptor beta chains from a single sample sequenced in a study of T cell responses to AZD1222 COVID-19 vaccine. The data were produced by immunoSEQ multiplex PCR, yet TCRdb's version contains in-frame clones alone and is incomplete. The table records 65,000 to 100,000 clones, around nine tenths of them present only once. The sample consisted of peripheral blood, taken 28 days after the second AZD1222 dose. These TCRs come from an adult who received the AZD1222 COVID-19 vaccine.

This rearrangement joins TRBV2 to TRBJ1-6; D unresolved. Trimming shortened V by 2 bases and J by 4 bases, and 15 bases separated the two germline ends. The germline V gene encodes CDR1 SNHLY and CDR2 FYNNEI. The CDR3 totals 17 residues. The CDR3 protein is CASSERRAGSYNSPLHF. Written as DNA, the CDR3 is TGTGCCAGCAGTGAAAGGCGCGCAGGTTCATATAATTCACCCCTCCACTTT.

In its sample, this clone was seen once. The chain recombines TRBV4-2 with TRBJ2-1; D is unresolved. From germline, CDR1 is LGHNA and CDR2 YNFKEQ. CDR3 size: 14 residues. The germline V and J ends were trimmed by 0 bases and 10 bases, with 13 bases remaining between them. The CDR3 DNA follows: TGTGCCAGCAGCCAAGACCGCGATCTACCCGAGCAGTTCTTC. Residues: CASSQDRDLPEQFF.

The chain employs TRBV10-3 and TRBJ2-1, with 8 bases matching TRBD1. The V and J ends lost 7 bases and 2 bases, in that order; junction bases with no gene match: 10. Germline loops: CDR1 ENHRY, CDR2 SYGVKD. The CDR3 sequence is 16 residues long. The CDR3 sequence is CAITPSGTGTYNEQFF. CDR3 DNA: TGTGCCATCACCCCATCCGGGACAGGTACCTACAATGAGCAGTTCTTC.

The chain combines TRBV18 with TRBJ1-2, with a possible D match to TRBD1 (6 bases). This CDR3 is 16 amino acids long. Germline V gene data show CDR1 as KGHSH and CDR2 as LQKENI. V gave up 1 base and J gave up 8 bases, with 20 bases separating them. The CDR3 region has the DNA TGTGCCAGCTCACCACTGGCCAGGGGAGCGGACGGGGGCTACACCTTC. Protein sequence: CASSPLARGADGGYTF. Drawing the rest from reference TRBV18 and TRBJ1-2, the complete variable domain is NAGVMQNPRHLVRRRGQEARLRCSPMKGHSHVYWYRQLPEEGLKFMVYLQKENIIDESGMPKERFSAEFPKEGPSILRIQQVVRGDSAAYFCASSPLARGADGGYTFGSGTRLTVV.

This chain links TRBV4-1 with TRBJ2-2, with D hard to call. Deletions cut 1 base from V and 2 bases from J, with 8 bases between. This CDR3 contains 15 residues. The germline V gene encodes CDR1 MGHRA and CDR2 YSYEKL. The CDR3 reads CASSQAIANTGELFF. In DNA, the CDR3 is TGCGCCAGCAGCCAAGCGATAGCCAACACCGGGGAGCTGTTTTTT.

The V gene is TRBV7-8, the J gene TRBJ1-5; 9 nucleotides line up with TRBD1. The trim removed 7 bases at V and 0 bases at J, leaving 7 bases unmatched. CDR3 size: 16 residues. CDR1 is SGHVS, CDR2 FQNEAQ, per germline. CDR3 loop: CASTRDRDYSNQPQHF. CDR3 nucleotides: TGTGCCAGCACCCGGGACAGGGATTATAGCAATCAGCCCCAGCATTTT.

This sequence joins TRBV19 and TRBJ2-1; 12 bases line up with TRBD2. Trimming removed 2 bases from V and 6 bases from J; junction bases left unmatched: 5. CDR3 length: 16 amino acids. Germline CDR1 LNHDA, CDR2 SQIVND (reference sequence). The CDR3 nucleotides read TGTGCCAGTAGTATAAGAGCTAGCGGGAGGGTCAATGAGCAGTTCTTC. Translation: CASSIRASGRVNEQFF.

The chain links TRBV6-4 to TRBJ2-3; 7 bases are a match to TRBD1. Germline-derived CDR1 and CDR2 are MRHNA and SNTAGT. The CDR3 sequence is 15 residues long. V shed 4 bases and J 1 base; nucleotides not matched to a gene: 5. The CDR3 loop is CASSATGSRTDTQYF. CDR3 sequence (DNA): TGTGCCAGCAGTGCGACAGGGAGCCGCACAGATACGCAGTATTTT.

The chain is built from TRBV6-5 and TRBJ1-5, with D unresolved. From germline, CDR1 is MNHEY and CDR2 SVGAGI. The CDR3 has 15 residues. Trimming took off 11 bases at V and 0 bases at J, with 17 bases between the two ends. The CDR3, as DNA: TGTGCCGCGTGGGTAGGGCAGATTAGCAATCAGCCCCAGCATTTT. Protein product: CAAWVGQISNQPQHF.

This clone showed up just once. The chain carries TRBV6-5 and TRBJ1-1, with D possibly TRBD1 on 5 matching bases. This CDR3 region has 13 residues. Trimming removed 8 bases at V and 5 bases at J, with 15 bases between. The germline gives CDR1 MNHEY, CDR2 SVGAGI. The CDR3 sequence: CASGETGRTEAFF. CDR3 DNA sequence: TGTGCCAGCGGGGAAACAGGACGAACTGAAGCTTTCTTT.

This rearrangement joins TRBV18 to TRBJ2-1; D is uncertain. From germline, CDR1 is KGHSH and CDR2 LQKENI. Between the trimmed V and J ends, which lost 2 bases and 0 bases, there was a span of 14 bases. This CDR3 is 17 amino acids long. The CDR3 spells CASSPSTIQSSYNEQFF. The CDR3 coding sequence is TGTGCCAGCTCACCAAGCACCATTCAGAGCTCCTACAATGAGCAGTTCTTC.

This sequence joins TRBV19 and TRBJ1-6; no reliable D call. With 1 base removed from V and 10 bases from J, the gap between germline ends came to 8 bases. This CDR3 has 13 residues. Germline V gene lookup returns CDR1 LNHDA and CDR2 SQIVND (reference sequence). Written as DNA, the CDR3 is TGTGCCAGTAGTATAGGTGGCGCCTCACCCCTCCACTTT. Translation gives CASSIGGASPLHF.

The chain uses TRBV19 and TRBJ1-2, with 7 bases aligning to TRBD1. Germline CDR1 and CDR2: LNHDA and SQIVND (reference sequence). V trimming: 4 bases; J trimming: 0 bases; junction bases outside the gene matches: 5. This CDR3 region has 15 residues. The CDR3 coding sequence is TGTGCCAGTAGTAAAGGGGACAGTTCTAACTATGGCTACACCTTC. Translated, it gives CASSKGDSSNYGYTF.

This clone is classed as medium-sized. The chain carries TRBV7-9 and TRBJ2-7; 8 nucleotides align to TRBD2. CDR3 size: 13 residues. Losses at the gene ends were 7 bases for V and 2 bases for J; bases not matched to a gene: 4. Germline CDR1 is SEHNR and CDR2 is FQNEAQ (reference sequence). The CDR3 DNA is TGTGCCAGCAAGGAGGGACTAGCCTACGAGCAGTACTTC. It encodes CASKEGLAYEQYF.

The chain is built from TRBV5-7 and TRBJ1-6; no clear D gene. TRBV5-7 counts as an open reading frame of uncertain function. This CDR3 region has 12 residues. Trimming removed 4 bases at V and 8 bases at J, with 7 bases between. CDR3 loop: CASSPEDSPLHF. CDR3 bases: TGTGCCAGCAGCCCAGAGGATTCACCCCTCCACTTT.

The chain combines TRBV5-1 with TRBJ2-1, with 8 positions matching TRBD1. Germline V CDR1 and CDR2: SGHRS, YFSETQ. Trimming took 5 bases from V and 5 from J; bases not matched to a gene: 12. The CDR3 covers 16 residues. In nucleotides, the CDR3 is TGCGCCAGCAGTCGCGACCGGGACAGGATAGACAATGAGCAGTTCTTC. It yields the protein CASSRDRDRIDNEQFF.

The chain couples TRBV15 to TRBJ2-6; D unclear. The V end was cut by 3 bases, the J end by 0 bases, with 9 bases between. CDR3 size: 16 residues. CDR1 is LNHNV and CDR2 is YYDKDF in the germline V gene (reference sequence). CDR3 DNA: TGTGCCACCAGCAGCGGCAGAGTCTCTGGGGCCAACGTCCTGACTTTC. Its translation: CATSSGRVSGANVLTF.